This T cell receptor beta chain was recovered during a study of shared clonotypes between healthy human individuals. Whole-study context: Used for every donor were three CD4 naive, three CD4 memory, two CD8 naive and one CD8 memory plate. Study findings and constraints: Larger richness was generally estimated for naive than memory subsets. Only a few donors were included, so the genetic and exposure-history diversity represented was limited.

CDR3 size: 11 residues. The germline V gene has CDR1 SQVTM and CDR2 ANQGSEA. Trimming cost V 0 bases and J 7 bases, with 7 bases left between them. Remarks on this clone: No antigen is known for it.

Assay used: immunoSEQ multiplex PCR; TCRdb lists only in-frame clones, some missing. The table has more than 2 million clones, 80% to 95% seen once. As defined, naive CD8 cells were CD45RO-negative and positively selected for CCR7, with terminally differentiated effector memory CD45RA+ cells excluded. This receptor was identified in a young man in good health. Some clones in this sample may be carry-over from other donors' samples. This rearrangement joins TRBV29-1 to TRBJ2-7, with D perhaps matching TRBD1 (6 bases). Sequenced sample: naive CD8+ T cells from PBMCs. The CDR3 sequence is CSVEDQGEQYF. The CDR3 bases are TGCAGCGTTGAAGACCAGGGGGAGCAGTACTTC.